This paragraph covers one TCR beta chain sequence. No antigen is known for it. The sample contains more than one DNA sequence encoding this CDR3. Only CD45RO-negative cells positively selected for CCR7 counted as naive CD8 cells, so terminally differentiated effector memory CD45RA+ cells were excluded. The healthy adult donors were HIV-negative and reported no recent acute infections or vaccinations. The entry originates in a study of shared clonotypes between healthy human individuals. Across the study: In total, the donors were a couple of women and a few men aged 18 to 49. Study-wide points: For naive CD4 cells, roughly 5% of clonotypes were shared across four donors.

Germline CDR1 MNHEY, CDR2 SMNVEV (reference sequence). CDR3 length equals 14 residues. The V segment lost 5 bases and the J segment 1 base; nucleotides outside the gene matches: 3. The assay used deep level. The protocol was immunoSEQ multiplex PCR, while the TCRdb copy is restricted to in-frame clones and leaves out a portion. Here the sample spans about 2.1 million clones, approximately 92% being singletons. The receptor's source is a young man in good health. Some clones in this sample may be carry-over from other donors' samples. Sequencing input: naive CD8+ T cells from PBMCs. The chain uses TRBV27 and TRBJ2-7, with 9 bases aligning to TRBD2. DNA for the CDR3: TGTGCCAGCAGTATAGCGGGAGTATCCTACGAGCAGTACTTC. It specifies CASSIAGVSYEQYF.